This T cell receptor beta chain is drawn from a study of blood T cell repertoires in COVID-19. The overall study: Nucleic acid was either cDNA or gDNA, and it came from T cells, B-cell-depleted T cells, or PBMCs.

Germline CDR1 LGHNA, CDR2 YNFKEQ. This CDR3 is 16 amino acids long. V shed 0 bases and J 0 bases; nucleotides not matched to a gene: 4. Authors' processing steps: Amplification of reference gene primers was used by the study to estimate nucleated cell counts. TCRdb's copy holds only in-frame clones and misses some; the assay was immunoSEQ multiplex PCR. D and trimming come from the DNA, and the V and J calls and clone size come from that table. Among 280,000 or so clones listed, around 88% were seen once. The chain employs TRBV4-2 and TRBJ1-2, with 7 bases that match TRBD1. The sequencing input was peripheral blood. This TCR was sampled from a woman in her 30s who had recovered from COVID-19. The CDR3 coding sequence is TGTGCCAGCAGCCAAGATGGGGGGACAGCTAACTATGGCTACACCTTC. This gives the protein CASSQDGGTANYGYTF.